Each of the 30 T cell receptor beta chains below was sequenced from the same sample in a study of cytomegalovirus exposure and HLA in healthy donors. This PCR relied on a set of 60 Vbeta primers and 13 Jbeta primers. Method: immunoSEQ multiplex PCR; TCRdb's copy keeps in-frame clones and lacks some. The sample gives tens of thousands of clones, 75% to 85% of which show up once; roughly 5.5% is in the top ten. Sequences were obtained from PBMCs. These TCRs come from a male donor in good health and CMV-seronegative.

This clone has a single count. The V gene is TRBV4-1, the J gene TRBJ2-4; tentative D call: TRBD2 (5 bases). This CDR3 comprises 14 residues. The germline V gene has CDR1 MGHRA and CDR2 YSYEKL. V was pared by 1 base and J by 5 bases, with 9 bases between. The CDR3 DNA reads TGCGCCAGCAGCCAAGGATGGGGAGAAAACATTCAGTACTTC. Translation: CASSQGWGENIQYF.

This chain links TRBV19 with TRBJ1-5; TRBD1 aligns across 8 bases. The ends lost 0 bases at V and 9 bases at J; junction bases unmatched: 13. Germline CDR1 and CDR2: LNHDA and SQIVND (reference sequence). CDR3 length: 17 residues. DNA for the CDR3: TGTGCCAGTAGTATAGATCAGGCAGGGGGCCGCCTGTGGCCCCAGCATTTT. It yields the protein CASSIDQAGGRLWPQHF.

The chain is built from TRBV5-6 and TRBJ1-4; 7 positions match TRBD1. This CDR3 has 14 amino acids. Germline V gives CDR1 SGHDT, CDR2 YYEEEE. Unmatched junction bases numbered 3, after V lost 0 bases and J lost 7 bases. The CDR3 is CASSLVPGGEKLFF. As DNA, the CDR3 is TGTGCCAGCAGCTTGGTTCCAGGGGGTGAAAAACTGTTTTTT.

V and J are TRBV4-3 and TRBJ2-7; D remains unclear. The CDR3 length is 13 residues. CDR1 LGHNA and CDR2 YSLEER come from the germline V gene. V lost 5 bases, J lost 2 bases, and 10 bases lay in between. DNA of the CDR3: TGCGCCAGCAGCTTGGCGGAACCCTACGAGCAGTACTTC. Protein product: CASSLAEPYEQYF.

V gene TRBV7-6 combines with J gene TRBJ1-3; D is unresolved. V was cut by 1 base and J by 0 bases, with 16 bases left in between. CDR1 and CDR2 from the germline V gene are SGHVS and FNYEAQ. CDR3 length: 18 residues. CDR3 in DNA: TGTGCCAGCAGCTTAGGGATGACTGATCGACTCTCTGGAAACACCATATATTTT. Residues: CASSLGMTDRLSGNTIYF.

The chain links TRBV2 to TRBJ2-7, with unresolved D. CDR3 length: 13 residues. V was trimmed by 0 bases and J by 8 bases, leaving 11 bases between them. The germline V gene encodes CDR1 SNHLY and CDR2 FYNNEI. Here the CDR3 reads CASSEATVPQQYF. The CDR3 bases are TGTGCCAGCAGTGAAGCTACAGTACCTCAGCAGTACTTC.

The rearrangement joins TRBV27 to TRBJ2-1; TRBD2 might be the D (6 bases). CDR3 length: 15 amino acids. CDR1 MNHEY and CDR2 SMNVEV come from the germline V gene (reference sequence). V was cut by 0 bases and J by 1 base, with 7 bases left in between. The CDR3 loop reads CASSLSRDSYNEQFF. Here the CDR3 DNA reads TGTGCCAGCAGTTTATCGCGGGATTCCTACAATGAGCAGTTCTTC.

The chain couples TRBV27 to TRBJ2-7, with D possibly matching TRBD1 (5 bases). The length of the CDR3 is 14 residues. The germline CDR1 and CDR2 sequences are MNHEY and SMNVEV (reference sequence). V lost 5 bases and J lost 2, with 13 bases in between. CDR3 nucleotide sequence: TGTGCCAGCAGTGCTTACAGGAATACCTACGAGCAGTACTTC. Translation: CASSAYRNTYEQYF.

The chain has TRBV27 and TRBJ2-1, with D perhaps TRBD1 (6 bases). Germline-derived CDR1 and CDR2 are MNHEY and SMNVEV (reference sequence). The CDR3 extends over 15 amino acids. The V and J ends lost 6 bases and 0 bases respectively, with 12 bases between them. The CDR3 region is CASRVTGSSYNEQFF. The CDR3 DNA follows: TGTGCCAGCAGGGTCACAGGGAGCTCCTACAATGAGCAGTTCTTC.

The gene calls are TRBV19 and TRBJ1-1; 10 bases fit TRBD1. Germline V CDR1 and CDR2: LNHDA, SQIVND (reference sequence). The CDR3 is 15 amino acids. After removal of 7 bases from V and 2 bases from J, the junction contained 7 bases not matched to a gene. CDR3 sequence: CASTDRDRGNTEAFF. The CDR3, as DNA: TGTGCCAGTACCGATAGGGACAGGGGCAACACTGAAGCTTTCTTT.

The genes are TRBV25-1 and TRBJ2-1; D ambiguous. This CDR3 has 14 amino acids. Germline V lookup: CDR1 MGHDK, CDR2 SYGVNS. V dropped 5 bases and J dropped 3 bases, with 11 bases sitting between them. The CDR3 bases are TGTGCCAGCAGTATAGCTTTCGACTACAATGAGCAGTTCTTC. It is translated as CASSIAFDYNEQFF.

This chain uses TRBV2 with TRBJ1-1; 8 nucleotides match TRBD1. Germline assignment: CDR1 SNHLY and CDR2 FYNNEI. The CDR3 is 16 amino acids. J was trimmed by 2 bases and V by 5 bases; bases with no gene match: 10. In nucleotides, the CDR3 is TGTGCCAGCAGTATCCAGACAGGGGCTTACAACACTGAAGCTTTCTTT. Its translation is CASSIQTGAYNTEAFF.

V is TRBV30 and J is TRBJ2-3, with 9 bases aligning to TRBD2. This CDR3 has 15 amino acids. CDR1 and CDR2 from the germline V gene are GTSNPN and SVGIG (reference sequence). The V segment lost 3 bases and the J segment 3 bases; nucleotides outside the gene matches: 7. The CDR3 here is CAWSRPSGMTDTQYF. The CDR3 coding sequence is TGTGCCTGGAGCCGCCCTAGCGGGATGACAGATACGCAGTATTTT.

As regards this clone: The CDR3 ends on some other residue instead of the conserved phenylalanine or tryptophan, so this is likely a read error. The DNA is left out, because the CDR3 cannot be placed on it with certainty; the CDR3 is given as TCRdb lists it. The chain couples TRBV23-1 to TRBJ1-4. TRBV23-1 is marked as an open reading frame, function uncertain. The CDR3 spans 8 residues, counting both ends. The CDR3 is CASKGTGV.

V is TRBV5-1 and J is TRBJ2-1, with D possibly being TRBD1 (6 bases). Per the germline V gene, CDR1 is SGHRS and CDR2 is YFSETQ. Trimming shortened V by 1 base and J by 0 bases, and 11 bases separated the two germline ends. This CDR3 comprises 16 residues. CDR3 in DNA: TGCGCCAGCAGCTTGAGGGGGTCCGGCTCCTACAATGAGCAGTTCTTC. Translation gives CASSLRGSGSYNEQFF. Drawing the rest from reference TRBV5-1 and TRBJ2-1, the complete variable domain is KAGVTQTPRYLIKTRGQQVTLSCSPISGHRSVSWYQQTPGQGLQFLFEYFSETQRNKGNFPGRFSGRQFSNSRSEMNVSTLELGDSALYLCASSLRGSGSYNEQFFGPGTRLTVL.

The chain employs TRBV11-2 and TRBJ1-6; 8 nucleotides line up with TRBD1. The V gene's germline CDR1 is SGHAT and CDR2 FQNNGV. With V trimmed by 5 bases and J by 4 bases, 4 bases remained unmatched. This CDR3 spans 15 amino acids. CDR3 in amino acids: CASSIQGAYNSPLHF. The CDR3 DNA is TGTGCCAGCAGCATCCAGGGGGCTTATAATTCACCCCTCCACTTT. The full variable domain, completed using reference TRBV11-2 and TRBJ1-6, is EAGVAQSPRYKIIEKRQSVAFWCNPISGHATLYWYQQILGQGPKLLIQFQNNGVVDDSQLPKDRFSAERLKGVDSTLKIQPAKLEDSAVYLCASSIQGAYNSPLHFGNGTRLTVT.

The genes are TRBV15 and TRBJ1-2, with 12 bases aligning to TRBD1. With 3 bases clipped from V and 8 bases from J, the junction kept 1 base outside the gene matches. Germline V gene lookup returns CDR1 LNHNV and CDR2 YYDKDF (reference sequence). The CDR3 spans 13 residues. The CDR3 loop reads CATSRGTGGGYTF. CDR3 DNA: TGTGCCACCAGCAGGGGGACAGGGGGCGGCTACACCTTC.

V gene TRBV6-5 combines with J gene TRBJ1-1, with a tentative D call TRBD1 (5 bases). Germline CDR1 reads MNHEY; CDR2 reads SVGAGI. This CDR3 comprises 15 residues. V was trimmed by 0 bases and J by 2 bases, leaving 10 bases between them. This CDR3 reads CASSYSGTSNTEAFF. The CDR3 coding sequence is TGTGCCAGCAGTTACTCAGGGACTTCCAACACTGAAGCTTTCTTT.

The J gene is TRBJ2-5, the V gene TRBV5-1, with 11 bases matching TRBD2. The CDR3 extends over 19 amino acids. Per the germline V gene, CDR1 is SGHRS and CDR2 is YFSETQ. V lost 4 bases to trimming and J lost 3 bases; unmatched junction nucleotides: 17. CDR3 in DNA: TGCGCCAGCAGCCGCTCCGGGACAGGGATTAGCGGGGGGGAAGAGACCCAGTACTTC. Translated, it gives CASSRSGTGISGGEETQYF.

This sequence joins TRBV25-1 and TRBJ1-6, with 7 nucleotides matching TRBD1. V lost 6 bases to trimming and J lost 4 bases; unmatched junction nucleotides: 6. From germline, CDR1 is MGHDK and CDR2 SYGVNS. The CDR3 has 15 amino acids. The CDR3 nucleotides are TGTGCCAGCAGGGGAGAGACAGGGTATAATTCACCCCTCCACTTT. Translating it yields CASRGETGYNSPLHF.

The V and J genes are TRBV28 and TRBJ2-4, with TRBD1 matching over 8 bases. The CDR3 runs to 16 residues. Germline CDR1 reads MDHEN; CDR2 reads SYDVKM. The trim removed 5 bases at V and 0 bases at J, leaving 6 bases unmatched. CDR3 sequence reads: CASSPRQGTAKNIQYF. CDR3 in DNA: TGTGCCAGCAGTCCTCGACAGGGGACAGCCAAAAACATTCAGTACTTC.

The chain recombines TRBV25-1 with TRBJ2-3; 10 bases agree with TRBD2. From germline, CDR1 is MGHDK and CDR2 SYGVNS. This CDR3 spans 17 amino acids. The ends lost 3 bases at V and 0 bases at J; junction bases unmatched: 6. CDR3 residues: CASSDPSGGGSTDTQYF. In DNA, the CDR3 is TGTGCCAGCAGTGACCCCAGCGGGGGGGGCAGCACAGATACGCAGTATTTT.

This clone has just a few counts. For the CDR3, the DNA is TGTGCCAGCAGCCAAGATGCAGGGGTGGCTGGGGCCAACGTCCTGACTTTC. Protein sequence: CASSQDAGVAGANVLTF. The chain recombines TRBV4-2 with TRBJ2-6, with D possibly being TRBD1 (6 bases). Per the germline V gene, CDR1 is LGHNA and CDR2 is YNFKEQ. The CDR3 spans 17 residues. Trimming cost V 0 bases and J 2 bases, with 11 bases left between them.

The chain carries TRBV11-2 and TRBJ2-7; D is possibly TRBD1 (5 bases). The V and J ends lost 4 bases and 3 bases respectively, with 16 bases between them. CDR3 length: 15 residues. Germline CDR1 is SGHAT and CDR2 is FQNNGV. CDR3 loop: CASSSRQGGFYEQYF. CDR3 sequence (DNA): TGTGCCAGCAGCTCCCGGCAGGGCGGTTTCTACGAGCAGTACTTC.

The genes are TRBV2 and TRBJ1-4; a possible D gene is TRBD1 (5 bases). With 6 bases removed from V and 8 bases from J, the gap between germline ends came to 22 bases. This CDR3 spans 16 amino acids. The germline gives CDR1 SNHLY, CDR2 FYNNEI. CDR3 DNA sequence: TGTGCCAGCAGCCTCCGGGGGGGAGTTGGGACCGAAAAACTGTTTTTT. It specifies CASSLRGGVGTEKLFF.

The chain combines TRBV6-1 with TRBJ2-5; D is uncertain. The germline CDR1 and CDR2 sequences are MNHNS and SASEGT. V was pared by 11 bases and J by 5 bases, with 18 bases between. The CDR3 consists of 13 residues. The CDR3 bases are TGTGCCGTTTCAACTCTTCTCCTCGAGACCCAGTACTTC. Translated, it gives CAVSTLLLETQYF.

This chain links TRBV10-2 with TRBJ1-2, with D maybe TRBD1 (5 bases). Germline CDR1 is WSHSY and CDR2 is SAAADI. This CDR3 region has 12 residues. With 2 bases removed from V and 7 bases from J, the gap between germline ends came to 8 bases. The CDR3 sequence is CASSEVQVGYTF. The DNA of the CDR3 is TGCGCCAGCAGTGAGGTACAGGTTGGCTACACCTTC.

This sequence joins TRBV27 and TRBJ1-5, with D unclear. The CDR3 is 13 residues long. In germline, CDR1 is MNHEY, CDR2 SMNVEV (reference sequence). V shed 4 bases and J shed 5 bases, with 9 bases lying between them. CDR3 residues: CASSSSSYQPQHF. As DNA, the CDR3 is TGTGCCAGCAGTTCATCCAGTTATCAGCCCCAGCATTTT.

The chain links TRBV9 to TRBJ2-2, with D perhaps TRBD1 (6 bases). CDR1 SGDLS and CDR2 YYNGEE come from the germline V gene. Trimming shortened V by 0 bases and J by 4 bases, and 13 bases separated the two germline ends. The CDR3 runs to 16 residues. CDR3: CASSVGWGRPTGELFF. CDR3 in DNA: TGTGCCAGCAGCGTAGGGTGGGGGCGCCCCACCGGGGAGCTGTTTTTT.

The chain's CDR3 is CASPATGVQTEAFF. The CDR3 DNA follows: TGTGCCAGTCCTGCCACAGGGGTACAGACTGAAGCTTTCTTT. The chain couples TRBV6-1 to TRBJ1-1, with 7 bases matching TRBD1. The CDR3 runs 14 residues. The trim removed 9 bases at V and 5 bases at J, leaving 12 bases unmatched. Germline V gene lookup returns CDR1 MNHNS and CDR2 SASEGT.